This is a list of T cell receptor beta chains from one sample in a study of cytomegalovirus exposure and HLA in healthy donors. The table came from immunoSEQ multiplex PCR; TCRdb's copy has only in-frame clones and leaves some out. The sample yields about 130,000 clones, 60% to 85% seen once. Sample: PBMCs. The receptors here all came from a female donor in good health and CMV-seronegative. Each CDR3 is given with its conserved first and last residue. The size entry is marked missing in some rows and otherwise reads once, few, many or a size class.

CDR3: CASSEGPEPRSNYGYTF
size: -
J: TRBJ1-2
V: TRBV6-1

CDR3: CASSAGQNYEQYF
size: -
J: TRBJ2-7
V: TRBV9

CDR3: CASSFGQQGTNEKLFF
size: -
J: TRBJ1-4
V: TRBV5-1

CDR3: CSAWGTSGRGYYNEQFF
size: -
J: TRBJ2-1
V: TRBV29-1

CDR3: CASSLGGDEQFF
size: -
J: TRBJ2-1
V: TRBV27

CDR3: CASSTQGPGGYTF
size: -
J: TRBJ1-2
V: TRBV2

CDR3: CASSSDRARKAFF
size: -
J: TRBJ1-1
V: TRBV5-1

CDR3: CAWSVPKLGGETQYF
size: -
J: TRBJ2-5
V: TRBV30

CDR3: CASSLEGGYTDTQYF
size: -
J: TRBJ2-3
V: TRBV6-1

CDR3: CASVPGGIQETQYF
size: few
J: TRBJ2-5
V: TRBV5-1

CDR3: CASSLGSGSEAFF
size: few
J: TRBJ1-1
V: TRBV7-9

CDR3: CASRAGTKTGELFF
size: -
J: TRBJ2-2
V: TRBV6-5

CDR3: CASSEAPTGYTEAFF
size: -
J: TRBJ1-1
V: TRBV6-1

CDR3: CASSRIQGPKNIQYF
size: -
J: TRBJ2-4
V: TRBV11-2

CDR3: CASSHDRASNQPQHF
size: -
J: TRBJ1-5
V: TRBV19

CDR3: CASSEGGTGNYGYTF
size: -
J: TRBJ1-2
V: TRBV2

CDR3: CASSLRRRVHQPQHF
size: -
J: TRBJ1-5
V: TRBV28

CDR3: CASSPSGTGFGEQYF
size: -
J: TRBJ2-7
V: TRBV11-3

CDR3: CASSLGPGIMAGANVLTF
size: -
J: TRBJ2-6
V: TRBV5-6

CDR3: CASSLMGQSNQPQHF
size: once
J: TRBJ1-5
V: TRBV5-1

CDR3: CASRLTGAQETQYF
size: few
J: TRBJ2-5
V: TRBV6-1

CDR3: CAWSGAGQRKYEQYF
size: -
J: TRBJ2-7
V: TRBV30

CDR3: CASSDSGETNEQFF
size: -
J: TRBJ2-1
V: TRBV25-1

CDR3: CASSLSGGKNIQYF
size: once
J: TRBJ2-4
V: TRBV11-2

CDR3: CASSLSAAPSTYEQYF
size: -
J: TRBJ2-7
V: TRBV28

CDR3: CASSQVAGVVTEAFF
size: -
J: TRBJ1-1
V: TRBV14

CDR3: CAWGHAAHGYTF
size: -
J: TRBJ1-2
V: TRBV30

CDR3: CASSTGTGGGYTF
size: -
J: TRBJ1-2
V: TRBV6-1

CDR3: CASSLEGRFTGELFF
size: once
J: TRBJ2-2
V: TRBV5-4

CDR3: CASSRGLERDTQYF
size: -
J: TRBJ2-3
V: TRBV5-1

CDR3: CASSIGHRGLVPQHF
size: once
J: TRBJ1-5
V: TRBV19

CDR3: CASSPERRGFSEAFF
size: -
J: TRBJ1-1
V: TRBV19

CDR3: CASSITRGGNEKLFF
size: -
J: TRBJ1-4
V: TRBV6-1

CDR3: CASMGQVNEKLFF
size: -
J: TRBJ1-4
V: TRBV5-1

CDR3: CASSPQRASGSYNEQFF
size: -
J: TRBJ2-1
V: TRBV18

CDR3: CASSLGSLAGTWEQYF
size: -
J: TRBJ2-7
V: TRBV5-1

CDR3: CAWSRYEEKLFF
size: -
J: TRBJ1-4
V: TRBV30

CDR3: CASSQEVRATYEQYF
size: -
J: TRBJ2-7
V: TRBV14

CDR3: CASSRMTGHNSPLHF
size: few
J: TRBJ1-6
V: TRBV7-6

CDR3: CASSLGTSGPNQETQYF
size: -
J: TRBJ2-5
V: TRBV11-3

CDR3: CASSYSRMRWWQYF
size: -
J: TRBJ2-3
V: TRBV6-5

CDR3: CASSLRGVGAGGNEQYF
size: -
J: -
V: TRBV7-2

CDR3: CASSAGGNYGYTF
size: -
J: TRBJ1-2
V: TRBV18

CDR3: CASSVGGGPNTEAFF
size: -
J: TRBJ1-1
V: TRBV9

CDR3: CASSLTSSDTQYF
size: -
J: TRBJ2-3
V: TRBV7-3

CDR3: CASLRFSGEDTQYF
size: -
J: TRBJ2-3
V: TRBV7-6